This paragraph covers one TCR beta chain sequence. The record originates from a study of blood T cell repertoires in COVID-19. Turning to the study itself: The cDNA or gDNA used as material had been derived from T cells, B-cell-depleted T cells, or PBMCs.

V trimming: 3 bases; J trimming: 7 bases; junction bases outside the gene matches: 9. Germline V gene sequence: CDR1 LGHDT, CDR2 YNNKEL (reference sequence). The CDR3 has 16 amino acids. Generated by immunoSEQ multiplex PCR, the TCRdb table keeps only in-frame clones and is missing some. The sample yields roughly 130,000 clones, about 92% seen once. The TCR originated in a man aged 45-65 years with active COVID-19. Source material: peripheral blood. The rearrangement uses TRBV3-1 (or the pseudogene TRBV3-2) and TRBJ2-5; TRBD2 aligns across 12 bases. The CDR3 here is CASSQTSGGGSGTQYF. The CDR3 DNA reads TGTGCCAGCAGCCAGACTAGCGGGGGCGGCTCCGGGACCCAGTACTTC.